This T cell receptor beta chain is from a study of cytomegalovirus exposure and HLA in healthy donors. The V gene's germline CDR1 is SQVTM and CDR2 ANQGSEA. This CDR3 comprises 14 residues. With 3 bases removed from V and 10 bases from J, the gap between germline ends came to 18 bases. General study points: The classifier, whose performance was assessed in both the original and validation cohorts, reportedly diagnosed cytomegalovirus status with high specificity and sensitivity. Cytomegalovirus-associated TCR beta chains were listed, numbering 150 to 200. Subsequent analysis revealed that first-cohort TCR clusters tended to co-occur in the approximately 120 validation repertoires.

Generated by immunoSEQ multiplex PCR, the TCRdb table keeps only in-frame clones and is missing some. The sample consists of roughly 140,000 clones, 85% to 90% of them appearing once. In regard to this clone: Its cognate antigen is unknown.

The sample was PBMCs. The TCR was taken from a woman younger than 35 in good health and CMV-seropositive. The J gene is TRBJ1-4, the V gene TRBV29-1; no firm D call. The CDR3, as DNA: TGCAGCGTTGAGTTGCGGGGAAAATTTAGAAAACTGTTTTTT. This sequence encodes CSVELRGKFRKLFF.